The 12 T cell receptor beta chains presented below share a single source sample, sequenced in a study of radiotherapy plus CTLA-4 blockade in lung cancer. Repertoires were generated with immunoSEQ multiplex PCR, while TCRdb's copy carries only in-frame clones and drops some. This sample yields about 73,000 clones, of which more than 75% are seen a single time; less than 45% belongs to the top ten. The sequencing used peripheral blood, collected from a patient treated with radiotherapy plus ipilimumab. The origin of the receptors is a human donor with non-small cell lung cancer that progressed on radiotherapy plus ipilimumab.

The rearrangement joins TRBV7-8 to TRBJ2-1; TRBD1 matches 11 bases. The length of the CDR3 is 16 residues. The V segment lost 5 bases and the J segment 7 bases; nucleotides outside the gene matches: 10. Per germline, CDR1 SGHVS and CDR2 FQNEAQ. CDR3 region: CASSPRGTGGFNEQFF. The CDR3 coding sequence is TGTGCCAGCAGCCCACGTGGGACAGGGGGTTTTAATGAGCAGTTCTTC. Full variable domain (rest looked up from reference TRBV7-8 and TRBJ2-1): GAGVSQSPRYKVAKRGQDVALRCDPISGHVSLFWYQQALGQGPEFLTYFQNEAQLDKSGLPSDRFFAERPEGSVSTLKIQRTQQEDSAVYLCASSPRGTGGFNEQFFGPGTRLTVL.

This rearrangement joins TRBV5-1 to TRBJ2-3, with no clear D. Trimming took off 3 bases at V and 4 bases at J, with 15 bases between the two ends. The CDR3 runs 15 residues. In germline, CDR1 is SGHRS, CDR2 YFSETQ. CDR3 sequence reads: CASSSERPGADTQYF. CDR3 nucleotide sequence: TGCGCCAGCAGCTCGGAACGACCTGGAGCAGATACGCAGTATTTT.

V and J are TRBV6-6 and TRBJ2-7; TRBD2 agrees at 8 bases. The germline V gene encodes CDR1 MNHNY and CDR2 SVGAGI (reference sequence). With V trimmed by 8 bases and J by 4 bases, 7 bases remained unmatched. The CDR3 is 13 residues long. CDR3 nucleotides: TGTGCCAGCTCAAGGACTAGCTTTTACGAGCAGTACGTC. Its translation: CASSRTSFYEQYV.

The genes are TRBV5-1 and TRBJ2-1; 10 bases line up with TRBD1. The CDR3 contains 16 residues. Germline V gene data show CDR1 as SGHRS and CDR2 as YFSETQ. V trimming: 5 bases; J trimming: 3 bases; junction bases outside the gene matches: 8. The CDR3 region has the DNA TGCGCCAGCAGTCCCATGTGGGACAGGGGCTACAATGAGCAGTTCTTC. Translating it yields CASSPMWDRGYNEQFF.

The J gene is TRBJ2-3, the V gene TRBV27; TRBD1 aligns across 10 bases. Germline CDR1 and CDR2: MNHEY and SMNVEV (reference sequence). V trimming: 6 bases; J trimming: 1 base; junction bases outside the gene matches: 4. This CDR3 comprises 15 residues. The chain's CDR3 is CASRTGTGGTDTQYF. In DNA form, the CDR3 reads TGTGCCAGCAGGACCGGGACAGGGGGCACAGATACGCAGTATTTT.

The chain employs TRBV11-2 and TRBJ2-7; no clear D. The V end lost 5 bases, the J end lost 0 bases, and 8 bases lay between the germline ends. Germline-derived CDR1 and CDR2 are SGHAT and FQNNGV. The CDR3 runs to 13 residues. In DNA, the CDR3 is TGTGCCAGCAGCGTTACAGACTCCTACGAGCAGTACTTC. Its translation: CASSVTDSYEQYF.

This sequence joins TRBV4-1 and TRBJ1-3; TRBD1 matches at 7 bases. This CDR3 region has 15 residues. CDR1 is MGHRA and CDR2 is YSYEKL in the germline V gene. The V gene end was trimmed by 1 base and the J gene end by 2 bases; junction bases not matched to a gene: 2. The CDR3 bases are TGCGCCAGCAGCCAAGGGGACAGTGCTGGAAACACCATATATTTT. This codes for CASSQGDSAGNTIYF.

The rearrangement joins TRBV30 to TRBJ2-1, with D possibly TRBD1 on 5 matching bases. Trimming cost V 6 bases and J 2 bases, with 14 bases left between them. Germline CDR1 GTSNPN, CDR2 SVGIG (reference sequence). The CDR3 has 14 amino acids. CDR3 coding DNA: TGTGCCTGCTTGAAGGGGCTAACCTACAATGAGCAGTTCTTC. It is translated as CACLKGLTYNEQFF. Using reference TRBV30 and TRBJ2-1 for the parts outside the CDR3, the full variable domain is SQTIHQWPATLVQPVGSPLSLECTVEGTSNPNLYWYRQAAGRGLQLLFYSVGIGQISSEVPQNLSASRPQDRQFILSSKKLLLSDSGFYLCACLKGLTYNEQFFGPGTRLTVL.

V gene TRBV5-4 combines with J gene TRBJ1-1, with a possible D match to TRBD1 (5 bases). The CDR3 spans 15 residues. CDR1 and CDR2 (germline): SGHNT, YYREEE (reference sequence). Trimming left V 0 bases short and J 6 bases short, with 15 bases between. The CDR3 reads CASSLEFGGRSEAFF. CDR3 sequence (DNA): TGTGCCAGCAGCTTGGAGTTCGGGGGGAGGTCTGAAGCTTTCTTT.

The chain has TRBV15 and TRBJ2-1, with D perhaps assigned TRBD1 or TRBD2 (5 bases each). The CDR3 extends over 12 amino acids. The germline CDR1 and CDR2 sequences are LNHNV and YYDKDF (reference sequence). V was pared by 3 bases and J by 12 bases, with 12 bases between. In DNA form, the CDR3 reads TGTGCCACCAGCAGCCCACGGGGCGGGCAGTTCTTC. It translates to CATSSPRGGQFF.

This chain links TRBV5-6 with TRBJ2-5; TRBD1 is a possible D gene (5 bases). With 1 base removed from V and 2 bases from J, the gap between germline ends came to 21 bases. Germline V gene data show CDR1 as SGHDT and CDR2 as YYEEEE. This CDR3 comprises 18 residues. CDR3 loop: CASSLLAWATDSQETQYF. In DNA, the CDR3 is TGTGCCAGCAGCTTGTTGGCTTGGGCGACAGATTCTCAAGAGACCCAGTACTTC.

This chain connects TRBV29-1 to TRBJ2-1; no clear D gene. V shed 6 bases and J shed 0 bases, with 15 bases lying between them. This CDR3 region has 15 residues. Germline V CDR1 and CDR2: SQVTM, ANQGSEA. The CDR3 loop is CSVPNGYPSYNEQFF. The CDR3 coding sequence is TGCAGCGTCCCTAACGGGTACCCCTCCTACAATGAGCAGTTCTTC.